The rows below give T cell receptor beta chains drawn from one sample of a study of cytomegalovirus exposure and HLA in healthy donors. This table comes from immunoSEQ multiplex PCR, and its TCRdb copy is limited to in-frame clones, with some not included. The data hold some 110,000 clones, with about 82% observed a single time. Sequencing was performed on PBMCs. The receptor set was obtained from a man in his late teens or twenties in good health and CMV-seronegative. The CDR3 runs from the conserved cysteine through the conserved F or W. A D gene is named only where the DNA matches it firmly. Not all rows give a size; the values are once, few, many and, for expanded clones, a class.

d_call,clone_size,v_call,j_call,cdr3_nt,cdr3_aa
NA,NA,TRBV6-1,TRBJ2-5,TGTGCCAGCAGTGATTACCCCAGGGTGCAAGAGACCCAGTACTTC,CASSDYPRVQETQYF
TRBD2,NA,TRBV9,TRBJ2-1,TGTGCCAGCAGCGTAGCGGGGGGGGGTTCCGATGAGCAGTTCTTC,CASSVAGGGSDEQFF
NA,once,TRBV27,TRBJ2-6,TGTGCCAGCAGTAACCAACGGGGGGCCAACGTCCTGACTTTC,CASSNQRGANVLTF
TRBD2,NA,TRBV27,TRBJ2-1,TGTGCCAGCAGTTTAATGCGGGGGTCGGGTGAGCAGTTCTTC,CASSLMRGSGEQFF
TRBD2,once,TRBV5-1,TRBJ2-3,TGCGCCAGCAGCTTTCTAGCGGGGGTCGCAGATACGCAGTATTTT,CASSFLAGVADTQYF
NA,few,TRBV19,TRBJ2-1,TGTGCCAGTAGAGCTCGGGAGACTACCTACTACAATGAGCAGTTCTTC,CASRARETTYYNEQFF
TRBD1,NA,TRBV18,TRBJ1-1,TGTGCCAGCTCATCGACAGGGGCCCTACAATTTATGAACACTGAAGCTTTCTTT,CASSSTGALQFMNTEAFF
TRBD2,NA,TRBV30,TRBJ2-3,TGTGCCTGGAGTACCCTTCCTAGCGGGGGTACAGATACGCAGTATTTT,CAWSTLPSGGTDTQYF
NA,NA,TRBV19,TRBJ1-5,TGTGCCAGTAGTATAGAGGGGGAGGGGGGCAATCAGCCCCAGCATTTT,CASSIEGEGGNQPQHF
TRBD1,NA,TRBV6-5,TRBJ1-2,TGTGCCAGCAGCCCCGGACAGGGGCTAGGGTATGGCTACACCTTC,CASSPGQGLGYGYTF
NA,NA,TRBV5-6,TRBJ2-7,TGTGCCAGCAGCTTGGGTAACCTAGCCCTCACTTACGAGCAGTACTTC,CASSLGNLALTYEQYF